This T cell receptor (beta chain) was sequenced for a study of T cells in Graves' hyperthyroidism and ophthalmopathy. V was pared by 5 bases and J by 8 bases, with 14 bases of the junction left unmatched. This CDR3 has 15 amino acids. CDR1 and CDR2 (germline): MNHNS, SASEGT. This clonotype was recorded at least ten times. Authors of the study amplified TCR beta CDR3 regions from RNA transcripts. TCR CDR3 underwent first-round RT-PCR with the HTBI primer set. TCRdb ran MiXCR on the multiplex PCR reads and lists one entry per CDR3 protein. The repertoire holds under 350,000 distinct CDR3 sequences, with roughly 15% as singletons. Hyperthyroidism of Graves' type that showed no ophthalmopathy progression within 18 months was stable.

V is TRBV6-1 and J is TRBJ1-2, with TRBD1 matching 7 bases. The TCR sequence derives from a woman between 40 and 50 years old with Graves' hyperthyroidism. Sequenced material: blood. CDR3: CASSYSFSLGGGYTF. As DNA, the CDR3 is TGTGCCAGCAGTTATTCCTTCTCTTTAGGGGGCGGCTACACCTTC.